Described below is a single T cell receptor beta chain sequence and its context. Trimming stripped 0 bases from V and 6 bases from J, with 9 bases between. CDR1 SGHAT and CDR2 FQNNGV come from the germline V gene. The CDR3 consists of 13 residues. This sample was included in a study of blood T cell repertoires in COVID-19. The method was immunoSEQ multiplex PCR; TCRdb's version includes in-frame clones alone and lacks a portion of them. The data hold over 250,000 clones, with about nine tenths observed a single time. This receptor was taken from a woman aged 45-59 years with COVID-19, enrolled during active disease. The V and J genes are TRBV11-2 and TRBJ2-7; D may be TRBD2 (6 bases). The sample was peripheral blood. The DNA of the CDR3 is TGTGCCAGCAGCTTAGATGGGAGGTTCGAGCAGTACTTC. As protein: CASSLDGRFEQYF.